The subject of this entry is one T cell receptor beta chain. The data are from a study of Ad26.COV2.S vaccination and SARS-CoV-2 variants. Study in general: Enrollment placed the donor in the COV1001 Ad26.COV2.S trial arm. Recipients of Ad26.COV2.S got it intramuscularly, once or twice 56 days apart.

CDR3 length: 14 amino acids. V gave up 3 bases and J gave up 5 bases; unmatched junction bases: 2. Germline loops: CDR1 SGHDT, CDR2 YYEEEE. Only in-frame clones appear in the TCRdb table, and some are missing; sequencing was by immunoSEQ multiplex PCR. The repertoire holds some 640,000 clones, with 89% as singletons. The treatment was: some 19 received Ad26.COV2.S at low or high dose, single or two shots; 5 received placebo; per-sample allocation not given. After the first vaccine or placebo injection, samples were drawn on day 63. The source was peripheral blood, collected in a trial of Ad26.COV2.S vaccine versus placebo. The TCR originated in a person between 18 and 60 years old who received the Ad26.COV2.S COVID-19 vaccine or a placebo. The V gene is TRBV5-6, the J gene TRBJ2-7; 13 positions match TRBD2. The CDR3 protein is CASSYGLAGDEQYF. In DNA form, the CDR3 reads TGTGCCAGCAGCTATGGACTAGCGGGGGACGAGCAGTACTTC.